These T cell receptor beta chains were read from a single sample in a study of T cell changes during pregnancy in multiple sclerosis. Data came from immunoSEQ multiplex PCR; TCRdb stores just in-frame clones and leaves some out. This table has roughly 100,000 clones, 85% to 95% appearing once. The specimen was peripheral blood, collected after pregnancy. These receptors all stem from a female donor with multiple sclerosis, enrolled in a pregnancy study. Both conserved end residues are part of each CDR3. The order of the fields is J gene, D gene, V gene, clone size, CDR3 DNA, CDR3 protein. D genes are given only for firm matches. Expanded clones are given a class, and other clones once, few, many or no size at all.

TRBJ2-3	TRBD2	TRBV7-3	.	TGTGCCAGCAGCTTACAAGCCCTAGCGGGAGCCCCAGATACGCAGTATTTT	CASSLQALAGAPDTQYF
TRBJ2-3	TRBD1	TRBV4-1	.	TGCGCCAGCAGCCTCACGGACAGGGGAGGAACAGATACGCAGTATTTT	CASSLTDRGGTDTQYF
TRBJ1-4	TRBD1	TRBV6-1	.	TGTGCCAGCAGTGACCGACAGGGTTGGCGGAATGAAAAACTGTTTTTT	CASSDRQGWRNEKLFF
TRBJ2-2	.	TRBV5-1	.	TGCGCCAGCAGACCCAATACAGGGAACACCGGGGAGCTGTTTTTT	CASRPNTGNTGELFF
TRBJ2-7	TRBD1	TRBV19	.	TGTGCCAGTAGTATAAGATCGAGGACAGGGCTCCACGAGCAGTACTTC	CASSIRSRTGLHEQYF
TRBJ1-2	TRBD1	TRBV19	once	TGTGCCAGTAGTTACGACAGGGGGCTGCAGATCTATGGCTACACCTTC	CASSYDRGLQIYGYTF
TRBJ2-5	TRBD2	TRBV9	.	TGTGCCAGCAGCGTAGATAGCGGGGGGCCCCAAGAGACCCAGTACTTC	CASSVDSGGPQETQYF
TRBJ1-5	.	TRBV2	.	TGTGCCAGCAGTGAAACAGGAAGAGCGAGTCAGCCCCAGCATTTT	CASSETGRASQPQHF
TRBJ2-1	.	TRBV28	.	TGTGCCAGCGCGCTTCGACCTGTCCGGGATGAGCAGTTCTTC	CASALRPVRDEQFF
TRBJ2-2	TRBD2	TRBV7-2	few	TGTGCCAGCAGCTTAGCGGCGCTAGCGGGGGGCCTGAACACCGGGGAGCTGTTTTTT	CASSLAALAGGLNTGELFF
TRBJ1-1	.	TRBV28	few	TGTGCCAGTCTGAGGCTCCCGAACACTGAAGCTTTCTTT	CASLRLPNTEAFF
TRBJ1-1	.	TRBV30	.	TGTGCCTGGAGTTTACAGGGCAAGTCTGCTTTCTTT	CAWSLQGKSAFF
TRBJ1-4	.	TRBV29-1	.	TGCAGCGTTGGTCAGGGGACCGAAAAACTGTTTTTT	CSVGQGTEKLFF
TRBJ2-1	TRBD2	TRBV7-6	.	TGTGCCAGCAGCGCGGGGGGGGAGCAGTTCTTC	CASSAGGEQFF
TRBJ1-1	.	TRBV7-8	.	TGTGCCAGCAGCTTAGTTGTCACAGGGTTGTTTGACACTGAAGCTTTCTTT	CASSLVVTGLFDTEAFF
TRBJ2-3	.	TRBV2	.	TGTGCCAGCAGTCTTAAAGATACGCAGTATTTT	CASSLKDTQYF
TRBJ1-2	.	TRBV5-1	.	TGCGCCAGCAGGCCAGGGAACTATGGCTACACCTTC	CASRPGNYGYTF
TRBJ1-5	.	TRBV28	.	TGTGCCAGCAGGGCCCTCCGGGACTCCTATCAGCCCCAGCATTTT	CASRALRDSYQPQHF
TRBJ1-3	.	TRBV6-1	.	TGTGCCAGCACCCGCGCAAGATCTGGAAACACCATATATTTT	CASTRARSGNTIYF
TRBJ2-5	.	TRBV5-4	.	TGTGCCAGCAGTCCCGCGTGGACTAGGGGGGTTCAAGAGACCCAGTACTTC	CASSPAWTRGVQETQYF
TRBJ2-2	TRBD1	TRBV28	.	TGTGCCAGCAGTTTATCTGGGACAGGGTACACCGGGGAGCTGTTTTTT	CASSLSGTGYTGELFF
TRBJ1-2	TRBD1	TRBV7-2	.	TGTGCCAGCAGCTTAGCGGACAGGGCGGCTGGCTACACCTTC	CASSLADRAAGYTF
TRBJ2-6	.	TRBV9	.	TGTGCCAGCAGGTCCACAGGGTTGGCCTCTGGGGCCAACGTCCTGACTTTC	CASRSTGLASGANVLTF
TRBJ1-4	.	TRBV11-2	.	TGTGCCAGCAGCCCACAGGGTTCGCCGACCCAAAAACTGTTTTTT	CASSPQGSPTQKLFF
TRBJ2-3	.	TRBV7-2	.	TGTGCCAGCAGCTCCTTACTACTCACAGATACGCAGTATTTT	CASSSLLLTDTQYF
TRBJ2-5	.	TRBV25-1	.	TGTGCCAGCAGGCAGACACCAAAAGAGACCCAGTACTTC	CASRQTPKETQYF
TRBJ2-3	TRBD1	TRBV18	.	TGTGCCAGCTCACAAATGGACAGGCGAGATACGCAGTATTTT	CASSQMDRRDTQYF
TRBJ2-7	.	TRBV14	.	TGTGCCAGCAGCCAACAGGGGTACGAGCAGTACTTC	CASSQQGYEQYF
TRBJ2-6	TRBD1	TRBV2	.	TGTGCCAGCAGGTTAGGGACAGCAGGGGCCAACGTCCTGACTTTC	CASRLGTAGANVLTF
TRBJ1-2	.	TRBV9	once	TGTGCCAGCAGTCCCCCGGGGGAGGCCCGGGGCTACACCTTC	CASSPPGEARGYTF
TRBJ2-7	.	TRBV29-1	.	TGCAGCGTCTCACTTACAGCTTCCTACGAGCAGTACTTC	CSVSLTASYEQYF
TRBJ2-7	.	TRBV7-9	.	TGTGCCAGCAGCTTAGGGGGGGACGGATGGGACGAGCAGTACTTC	CASSLGGDGWDEQYF
TRBJ2-5	TRBD1	TRBV7-9	.	TGTGCCAGCAGCTTCCGACAGGGTCGGGAGACCCAGTACTTC	CASSFRQGRETQYF
TRBJ1-1	.	TRBV15	.	TGTGCCACCAGCAGGATGGGGGGAAACACTGAAGCTTTCTTT	CATSRMGGNTEAFF
TRBJ2-3	TRBD2	TRBV28	.	TGTGCCAGCAGTTTACTAGCGGGAGGGCGGAATACGCAGTATTTT	CASSLLAGGRNTQYF
TRBJ2-7	TRBD1	TRBV5-1	.	TGCGCCAGCAGCTTGGAGGGGGACAGCTACGAGCAGTACTTC	CASSLEGDSYEQYF
TRBJ2-1	TRBD2	TRBV25-1	.	TGTGCCAGCACGACTAGCGGGAGGATGAATGAGCAGTTCTTC	CASTTSGRMNEQFF
TRBJ1-4	.	TRBV5-1	.	TGCGCCAGCAGCTCCTCGGGGTGGACTAATGAAAAACTGTTTTTT	CASSSSGWTNEKLFF
TRBJ2-2	.	TRBV5-6	.	TGTGCCAGCAGCTTGGGCGTAGCGCTGAACACCGGGGAGCTGTTTTTT	CASSLGVALNTGELFF
TRBJ2-4	TRBD1	TRBV15	.	TGTGCCACCAAGGGACAGGAAAACATTCAGTACTTC	CATKGQENIQYF
TRBJ2-7	TRBD2	TRBV28	.	TGTGCCAGCAGTTCTTTAAGTGTCGGGAGGCCTTCCTACGAGCAGTACTTC	CASSSLSVGRPSYEQYF
TRBJ2-7	TRBD1	TRBV27	.	TGTGCCAGCAGTTATTCGGGACAGGGTTACGAGCAGTACTTC	CASSYSGQGYEQYF
TRBJ1-1	TRBD1	TRBV19	.	TGTGCCAGTATATCACTCGACAGGGGTAAGGACACTGAAGCTTTCTTT	CASISLDRGKDTEAFF
TRBJ2-3	.	TRBV7-9	.	TGTGCCAGCAGCTTGGGAGGGGGTGTAGATACGCAGTATTTT	CASSLGGGVDTQYF
TRBJ2-7	TRBD2	TRBV5-4	.	TGTGCCAGCAGCTCAGGACTAGCACCCTACGAGCAGTACTTC	CASSSGLAPYEQYF
TRBJ2-2	.	TRBV7-2	.	TGTGCCAGCAGCTTAGATGGCCGGGAGCTGTTTTTT	CASSLDGRELFF
TRBJ1-4	TRBD1	TRBV6-5	.	TGTGCCAGCAGCCGAGGACAGGGGACGCTGTTTTTT	CASSRGQGTLFF
TRBJ2-7	TRBD1	TRBV9	.	TGTGCCAGCAGTCACCGGGGGACAGGGGGTATCTACGAGCAGTACTTC	CASSHRGTGGIYEQYF
TRBJ1-6	TRBD1	TRBV19	few	TGTGCCAGTACCCAGACAGGGGATAATTCACCCCTCCACTTT	CASTQTGDNSPLHF
TRBJ2-1	.	TRBV7-2	.	TGTGCCAGCAGCTTAGTGCGTGCTGAGCAGTTCTTC	CASSLVRAEQFF
TRBJ1-1	TRBD1	TRBV29-1	.	TGCAGCGTTGGGTTGACAGGGGGCACTGAAGCTTTCTTT	CSVGLTGGTEAFF
TRBJ2-3	TRBD2	TRBV19	.	TGTGCCAGTAGTATAGATAGCGGGGGGTTAGATACGCAGTATTTT	CASSIDSGGLDTQYF
TRBJ2-1	TRBD2	TRBV30	.	TGTGCCTGGCTACCGGGACTATCTTACAATGAGCAGTTCTTC	CAWLPGLSYNEQFF